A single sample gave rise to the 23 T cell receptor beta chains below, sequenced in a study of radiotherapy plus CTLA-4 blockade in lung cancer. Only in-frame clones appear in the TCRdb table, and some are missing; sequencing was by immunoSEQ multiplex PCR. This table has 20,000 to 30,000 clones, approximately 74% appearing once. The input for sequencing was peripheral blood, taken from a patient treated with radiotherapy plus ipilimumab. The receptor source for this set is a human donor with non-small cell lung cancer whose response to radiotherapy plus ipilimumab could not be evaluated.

The DNA of the CDR3 is TGTGCCAGCACAATGAGGCAGGGGGGTGGCGGCTACACCTTC. Translation gives CASTMRQGGGGYTF. The V call is TRBV6-5, the J call TRBJ1-2, with 7 nucleotides matching TRBD1. Looked up from germline, CDR1 is MNHEY and CDR2 is SVGAGI. This CDR3 region has 14 residues. V lost 7 bases and J lost 8; bases outside the gene matches: 13.

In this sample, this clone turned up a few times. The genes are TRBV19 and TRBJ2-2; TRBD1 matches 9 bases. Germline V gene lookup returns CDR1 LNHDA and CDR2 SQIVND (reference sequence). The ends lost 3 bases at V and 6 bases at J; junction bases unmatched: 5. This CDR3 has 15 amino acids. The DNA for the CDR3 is TGTGCCAGTAGTATTTGGACAGGGGACCCCGGGGAGCTGTTTTTT. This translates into CASSIWTGDPGELFF.

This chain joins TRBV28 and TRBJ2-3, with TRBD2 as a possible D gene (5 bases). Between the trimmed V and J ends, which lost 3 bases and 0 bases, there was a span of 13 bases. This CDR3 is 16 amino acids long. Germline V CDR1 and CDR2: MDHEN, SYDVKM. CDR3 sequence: CASSFGRQRSTDTQYF. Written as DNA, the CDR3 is TGTGCCAGCAGTTTTGGGCGGCAGCGGAGCACAGATACGCAGTATTTT.

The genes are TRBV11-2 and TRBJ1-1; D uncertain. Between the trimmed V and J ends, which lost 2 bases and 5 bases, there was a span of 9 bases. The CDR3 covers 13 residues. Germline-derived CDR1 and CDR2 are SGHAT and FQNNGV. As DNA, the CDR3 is TGTGCCAGCAGCTTACAGGTTAGGACTGAAGCTTTCTTT. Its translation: CASSLQVRTEAFF.

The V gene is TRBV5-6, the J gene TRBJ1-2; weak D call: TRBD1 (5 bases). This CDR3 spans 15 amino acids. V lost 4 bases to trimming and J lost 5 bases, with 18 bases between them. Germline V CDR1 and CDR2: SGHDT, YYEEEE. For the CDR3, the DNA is TGTGCCAGCAGCCCAGGTGGTGACAGTGCTTATGGCTACACCTTC. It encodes CASSPGGDSAYGYTF.

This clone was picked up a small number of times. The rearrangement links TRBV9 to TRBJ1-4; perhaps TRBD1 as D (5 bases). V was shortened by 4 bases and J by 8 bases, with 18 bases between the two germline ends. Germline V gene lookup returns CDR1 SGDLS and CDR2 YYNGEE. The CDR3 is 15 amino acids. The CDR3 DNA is TGTGCCAGCAGCCTCCAGGGAACGCCAGGGGAAAAACTGTTTTTT. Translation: CASSLQGTPGEKLFF.

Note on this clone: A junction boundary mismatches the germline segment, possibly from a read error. DNA for the CDR3: TGTGCTAGCAGCTCCGGTTACACCGGGGAGCTGTTTTTT. Protein product: CASSSGYTGELFF. V gene TRBV7-7 combines with J gene TRBJ2-2, with D unresolved. CDR3 length equals 13 residues. The germline gives CDR1 SSHAT, CDR2 FNYEAQ (reference sequence).

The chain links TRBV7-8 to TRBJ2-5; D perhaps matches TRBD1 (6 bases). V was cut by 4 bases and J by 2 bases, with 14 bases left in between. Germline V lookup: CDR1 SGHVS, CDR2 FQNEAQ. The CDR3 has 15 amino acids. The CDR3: CASSSFRGRQETQYF. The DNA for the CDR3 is TGTGCCAGCAGCTCCTTCAGGGGAAGGCAAGAGACCCAGTACTTC.

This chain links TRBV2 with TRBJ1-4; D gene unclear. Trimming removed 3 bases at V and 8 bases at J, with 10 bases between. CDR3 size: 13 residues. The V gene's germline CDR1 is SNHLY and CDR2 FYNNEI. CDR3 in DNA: TGTGCCAGCAGTGATCCTAGTGGGGAAAAACTGTTTTTT. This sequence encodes CASSDPSGEKLFF. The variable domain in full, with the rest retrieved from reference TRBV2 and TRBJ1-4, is EPEVTQTPSHQVTQMGQEVILRCVPISNHLYFYWYRQILGQKVEFLVSFYNNEISEKSEIFDDQFSVERPDGSNFTLKIRSTKLEDSAMYFCASSDPSGEKLFFGSGTQLSVL.

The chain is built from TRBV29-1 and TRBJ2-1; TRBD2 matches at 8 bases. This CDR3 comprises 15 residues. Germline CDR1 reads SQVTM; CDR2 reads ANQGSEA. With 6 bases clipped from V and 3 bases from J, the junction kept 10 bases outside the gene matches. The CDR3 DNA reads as TGCAGCGTGACCTTGGCGGGAGGACTCTACAATGAGCAGTTCTTC. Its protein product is CSVTLAGGLYNEQFF.

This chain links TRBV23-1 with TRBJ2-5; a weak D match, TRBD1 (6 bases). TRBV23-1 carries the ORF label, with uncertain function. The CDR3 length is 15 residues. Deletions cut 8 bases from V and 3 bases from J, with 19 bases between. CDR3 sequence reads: CASRPSQGPKETQYF. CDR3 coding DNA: TGCGCCAGCCGCCCAAGTCAGGGGCCCAAAGAGACCCAGTACTTC.

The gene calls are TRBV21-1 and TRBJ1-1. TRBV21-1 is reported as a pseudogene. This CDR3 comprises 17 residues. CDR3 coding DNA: TGTGCCAGCAGCGCCTGGGACTTCAAATTCCATTTCCCTGAAGCTTTCTTT. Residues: CASSAWDFKFHFPEAFF.

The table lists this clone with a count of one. The DNA for the CDR3 is TGTGCCAGCAGCGCCGGGACAGGGGGGGGAACTTTGAGGGAGCAGTACTTC. It is translated as CASSAGTGGGTLREQYF. V and J are TRBV9 and TRBJ2-7; 11 nucleotides match TRBD1. The CDR3 spans 17 residues. Per germline, CDR1 SGDLS and CDR2 YYNGEE. V was clipped by 3 bases and J by 7 bases; unmatched bases: 15. Looking up the rest from reference TRBV9 and TRBJ2-7 gives the full variable domain: DSGVTQTPKHLITATGQRVTLRCSPRSGDLSVYWYQQSLDQGLQFLIQYYNGEERAKGNILERFSAQQFPDLHSELNLSSLELGDSALYFCASSAGTGGGTLREQYFGPGTRLTVT.

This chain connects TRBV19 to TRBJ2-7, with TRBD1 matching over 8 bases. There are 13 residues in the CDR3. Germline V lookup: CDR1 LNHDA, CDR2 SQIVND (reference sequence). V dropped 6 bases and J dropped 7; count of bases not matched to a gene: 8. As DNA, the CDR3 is TGTGCCAGTAGCCCGGACAGGGTGAGGGAGCAGTACTTC. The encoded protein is CASSPDRVREQYF.

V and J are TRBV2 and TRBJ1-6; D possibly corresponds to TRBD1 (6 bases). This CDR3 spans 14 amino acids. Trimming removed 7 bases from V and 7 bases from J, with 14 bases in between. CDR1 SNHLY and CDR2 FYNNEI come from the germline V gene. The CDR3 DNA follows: TGTGCCAGCACTCAAGGGGACAAGAATTCACCCCTCCACTTT. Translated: CASTQGDKNSPLHF.

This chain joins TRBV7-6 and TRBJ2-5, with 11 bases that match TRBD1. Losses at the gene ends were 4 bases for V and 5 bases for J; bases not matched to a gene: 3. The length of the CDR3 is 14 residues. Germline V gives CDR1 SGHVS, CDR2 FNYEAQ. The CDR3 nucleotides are TGTGCCAGCAGCTGGACAGGGGGCCGGGAGACCCAGTACTTC. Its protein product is CASSWTGGRETQYF.

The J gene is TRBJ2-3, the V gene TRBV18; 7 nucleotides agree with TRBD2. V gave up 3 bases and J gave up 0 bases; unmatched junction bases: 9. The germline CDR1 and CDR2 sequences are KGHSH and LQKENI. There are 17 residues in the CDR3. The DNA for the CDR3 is TGTGCCAGCTCACCCTCGTTCGGGAGGCCAAGCACAGATACGCAGTATTTT. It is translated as CASSPSFGRPSTDTQYF.

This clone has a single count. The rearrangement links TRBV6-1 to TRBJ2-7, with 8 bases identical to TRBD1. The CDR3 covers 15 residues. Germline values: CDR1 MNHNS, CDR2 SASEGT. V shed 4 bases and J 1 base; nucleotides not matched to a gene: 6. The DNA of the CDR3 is TGTGCCAGCAGTGCGGACAGGGTACCATCCTACGAGCAGTACTTC. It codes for CASSADRVPSYEQYF.

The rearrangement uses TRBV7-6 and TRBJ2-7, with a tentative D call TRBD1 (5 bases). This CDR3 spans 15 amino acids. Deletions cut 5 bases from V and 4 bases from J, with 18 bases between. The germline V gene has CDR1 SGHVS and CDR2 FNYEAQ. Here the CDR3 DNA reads TGTGCCAGCAGCCCCTCGTATCAGGGATCTTACGAGCAGTACTTC. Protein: CASSPSYQGSYEQYF.

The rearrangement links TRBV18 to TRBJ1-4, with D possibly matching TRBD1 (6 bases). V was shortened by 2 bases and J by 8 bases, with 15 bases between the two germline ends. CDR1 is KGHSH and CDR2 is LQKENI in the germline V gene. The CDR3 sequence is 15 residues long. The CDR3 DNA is TGTGCCAGCTCACCAGGAGAGGGGGTGGTGGAAAAACTGTTTTTT. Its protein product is CASSPGEGVVEKLFF.

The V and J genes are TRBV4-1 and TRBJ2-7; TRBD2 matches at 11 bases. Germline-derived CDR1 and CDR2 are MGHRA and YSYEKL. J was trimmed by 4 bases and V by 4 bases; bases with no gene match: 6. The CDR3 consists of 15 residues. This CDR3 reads CASSPVAGGEYEQYF. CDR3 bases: TGCGCCAGCAGCCCAGTAGCGGGAGGGGAGTACGAGCAGTACTTC.

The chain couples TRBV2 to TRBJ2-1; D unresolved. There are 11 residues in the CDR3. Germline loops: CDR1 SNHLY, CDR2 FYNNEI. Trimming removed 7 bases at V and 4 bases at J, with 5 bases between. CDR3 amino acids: CASTLYNEQFF. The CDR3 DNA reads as TGTGCCAGCACCCTTTACAATGAGCAGTTCTTC.

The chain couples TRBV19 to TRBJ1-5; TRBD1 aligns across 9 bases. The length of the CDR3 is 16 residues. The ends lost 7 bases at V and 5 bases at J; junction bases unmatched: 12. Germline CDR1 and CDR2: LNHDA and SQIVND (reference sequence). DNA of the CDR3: TGTGCCAGTACGCAGGGGACAGGGATGATCTATCAGCCCCAGCATTTT. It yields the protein CASTQGTGMIYQPQHF.